This T cell receptor beta chain is from a study of identifying expanded T cells in peripheral blood. Study-wide points: Differentially abundant clones: roughly 1.2 between replicates, 16.4 at 2 to 3 weeks, roughly 18 at four. Across healthy donors, higher total template counts meant significantly greater approximately two-week count variance.

Assay used: immunoSEQ multiplex PCR; TCRdb lists only in-frame clones, some missing. Of 100,000 to 150,000 clones listed, roughly 90% are singletons. The CDR3 is 15 residues long. V lost 0 bases, J lost 5 bases, and 7 bases stayed unmatched. Germline CDR1 and CDR2: GTSNPN and SVGIG (reference sequence). Collection occurred without any documented infections or immune events in donors. As regards this clone: What it recognizes is unknown.

The TCR was taken from a person between 18 and 75 years old in good health. V gene TRBV30 combines with J gene TRBJ2-3; 8 bases match TRBD1. The sample comprised blood. DNA of the CDR3: TGTGCCTGGAGTGTCCCAGGGGGCGCGCGAGATACGCAGTATTTT. Protein product: CAWSVPGGARDTQYF.